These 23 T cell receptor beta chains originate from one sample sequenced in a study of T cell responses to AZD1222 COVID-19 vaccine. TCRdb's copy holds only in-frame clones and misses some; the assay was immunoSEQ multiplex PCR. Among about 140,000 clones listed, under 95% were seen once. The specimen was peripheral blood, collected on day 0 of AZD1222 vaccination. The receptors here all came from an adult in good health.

In nucleotides, the CDR3 is TGTGCCAGCAGTTACGCAGGGGTGAACACTGAAGCTTTCTTT. Translating it yields CASSYAGVNTEAFF. This sequence joins TRBV6-5 and TRBJ1-1; D might be TRBD1 (6 bases). V was trimmed by 2 bases and J by 0 bases, leaving 7 bases between them. This CDR3 region has 14 residues. CDR1 MNHEY and CDR2 SVGAGI come from the germline V gene.

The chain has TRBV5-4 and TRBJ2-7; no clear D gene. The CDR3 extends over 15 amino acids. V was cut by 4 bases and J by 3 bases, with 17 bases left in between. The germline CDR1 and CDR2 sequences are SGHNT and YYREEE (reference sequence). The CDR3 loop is CASSRSEWRHYEQYF. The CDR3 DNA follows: TGTGCCAGCAGCAGGTCTGAGTGGCGGCACTACGAGCAGTACTTC.

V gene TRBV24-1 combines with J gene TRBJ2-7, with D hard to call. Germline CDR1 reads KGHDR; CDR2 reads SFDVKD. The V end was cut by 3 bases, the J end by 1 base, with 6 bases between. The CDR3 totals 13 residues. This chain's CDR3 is CATSDPESYEQYF. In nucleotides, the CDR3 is TGTGCCACCAGTGATCCCGAGTCCTACGAGCAGTACTTC.

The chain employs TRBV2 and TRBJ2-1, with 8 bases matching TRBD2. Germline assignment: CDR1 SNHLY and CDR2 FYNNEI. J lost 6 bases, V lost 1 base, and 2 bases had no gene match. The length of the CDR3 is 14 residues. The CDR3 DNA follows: TGTGCCAGCAGTGAAGGGGCGGGGGGCAATGAGCAGTTCTTC. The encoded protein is CASSEGAGGNEQFF.

CDR3 region: CASSIAQGSEAFF. In DNA form, the CDR3 reads TGTGCCAGTAGTATAGCGCAGGGGTCTGAAGCTTTCTTT. This chain links TRBV19 with TRBJ1-1; the D gene is possibly TRBD1 (6 bases). The germline V gene has CDR1 LNHDA and CDR2 SQIVND (reference sequence). Deletions cut 1 base from V and 6 bases from J, with 9 bases between. The CDR3 is 13 residues long. Full variable domain (remainder filled in from reference TRBV19 and TRBJ1-1): DGGITQSPKYLFRKEGQNVTLSCEQNLNHDAMYWYRQDPGQGLRLIYYSQIVNDFQKGDIAEGYSVSREKKESFPLTVTSAQKNPTAFYLCASSIAQGSEAFFGQGTRLTVV.

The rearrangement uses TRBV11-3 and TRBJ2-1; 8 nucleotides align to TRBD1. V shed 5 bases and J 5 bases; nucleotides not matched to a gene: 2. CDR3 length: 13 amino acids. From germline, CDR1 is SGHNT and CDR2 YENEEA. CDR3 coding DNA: TGTGCCAGCAGCCGGGACAGGCACAATGAGCAGTTCTTC. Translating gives CASSRDRHNEQFF.

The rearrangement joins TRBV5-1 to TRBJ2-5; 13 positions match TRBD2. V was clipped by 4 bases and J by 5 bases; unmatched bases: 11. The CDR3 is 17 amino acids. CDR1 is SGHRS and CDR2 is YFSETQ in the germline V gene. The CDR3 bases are TGCGCCAGCAGCCTCGGACTAGCGGGAGACGGGGGGGAGACCCAGTACTTC. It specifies CASSLGLAGDGGETQYF.

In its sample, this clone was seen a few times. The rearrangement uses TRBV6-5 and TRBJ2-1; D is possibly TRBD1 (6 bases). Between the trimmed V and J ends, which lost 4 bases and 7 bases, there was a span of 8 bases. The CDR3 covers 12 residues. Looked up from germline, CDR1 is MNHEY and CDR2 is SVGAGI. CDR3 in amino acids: CASSFTGNEQFF. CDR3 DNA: TGTGCCAGCAGTTTTACAGGGAATGAGCAGTTCTTC.

This CDR3 is CASSLVGLGTQPQHF. In DNA, the CDR3 is TGTGCCAGCAGCTTGGTAGGTCTGGGGACGCAGCCCCAGCATTTT. The J gene is TRBJ1-5, the V gene TRBV5-8; the D gene is possibly TRBD1 (5 bases). This CDR3 has 15 residues. Germline CDR1 is SGHTS and CDR2 is YDEGEE. With 0 bases removed from V and 7 bases from J, the gap between germline ends came to 14 bases.

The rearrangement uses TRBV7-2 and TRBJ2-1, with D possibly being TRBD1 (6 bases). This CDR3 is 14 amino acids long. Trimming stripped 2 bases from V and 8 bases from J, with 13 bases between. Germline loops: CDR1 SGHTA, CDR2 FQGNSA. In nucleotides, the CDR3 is TGTGCCAGCAGCTTAAGAGGGGGTCCTTATGAGCAGTTCTTC. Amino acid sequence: CASSLRGGPYEQFF.

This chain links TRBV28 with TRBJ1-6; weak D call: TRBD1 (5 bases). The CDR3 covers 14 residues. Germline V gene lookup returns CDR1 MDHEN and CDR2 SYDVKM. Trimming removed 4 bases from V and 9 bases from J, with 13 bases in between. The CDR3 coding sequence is TGTGCCAGCAGTTGGGGCAGAGGACTTTCACCCCTCCACTTT. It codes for CASSWGRGLSPLHF.

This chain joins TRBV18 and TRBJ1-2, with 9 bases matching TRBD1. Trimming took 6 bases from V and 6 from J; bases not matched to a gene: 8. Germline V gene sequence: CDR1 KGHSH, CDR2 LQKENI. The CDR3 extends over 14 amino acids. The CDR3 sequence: CASSKQGAKDGYTF. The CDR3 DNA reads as TGTGCCAGCTCCAAACAGGGGGCGAAGGATGGCTACACCTTC.

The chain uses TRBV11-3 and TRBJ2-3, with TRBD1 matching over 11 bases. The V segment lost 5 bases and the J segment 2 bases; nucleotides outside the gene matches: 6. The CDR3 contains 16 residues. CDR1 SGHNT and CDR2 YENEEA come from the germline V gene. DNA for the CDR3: TGTGCCAGCAGCCCTAGGGACAGGGGGATCACAGATACGCAGTATTTT. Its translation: CASSPRDRGITDTQYF.

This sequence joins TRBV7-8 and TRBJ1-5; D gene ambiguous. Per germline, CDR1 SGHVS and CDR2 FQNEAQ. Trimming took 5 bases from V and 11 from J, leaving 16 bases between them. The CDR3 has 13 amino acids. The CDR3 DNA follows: TGTGCCAGCAGCGCCCTCCACCCTGGGGCCCAGCATTTT. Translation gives CASSALHPGAQHF.

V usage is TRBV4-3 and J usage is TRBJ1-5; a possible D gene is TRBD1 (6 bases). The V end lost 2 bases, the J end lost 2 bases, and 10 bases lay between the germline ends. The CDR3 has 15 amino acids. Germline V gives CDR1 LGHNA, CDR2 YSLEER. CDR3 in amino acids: CASSQSRQGNQPQHF. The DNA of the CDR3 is TGCGCCAGCAGCCAATCTAGACAGGGCAATCAGCCCCAGCATTTT.

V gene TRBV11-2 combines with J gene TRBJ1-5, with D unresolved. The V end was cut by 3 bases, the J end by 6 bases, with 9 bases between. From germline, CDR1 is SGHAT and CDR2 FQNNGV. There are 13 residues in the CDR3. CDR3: CASSLDYLQPQHF. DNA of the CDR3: TGTGCCAGCAGCTTGGACTACCTTCAGCCCCAGCATTTT. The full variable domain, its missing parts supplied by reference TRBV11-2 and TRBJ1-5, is EAGVAQSPRYKIIEKRQSVAFWCNPISGHATLYWYQQILGQGPKLLIQFQNNGVVDDSQLPKDRFSAERLKGVDSTLKIQPAKLEDSAVYLCASSLDYLQPQHFGDGTRLSIL.

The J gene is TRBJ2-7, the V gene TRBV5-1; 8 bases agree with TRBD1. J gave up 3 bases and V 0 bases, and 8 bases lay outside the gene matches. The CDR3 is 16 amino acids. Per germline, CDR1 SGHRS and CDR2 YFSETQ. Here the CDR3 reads CASSLVPTGVLYEQYF. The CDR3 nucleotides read TGCGCCAGCAGCTTGGTTCCGACAGGGGTGCTCTACGAGCAGTACTTC. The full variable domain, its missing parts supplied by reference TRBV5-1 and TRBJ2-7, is KAGVTQTPRYLIKTRGQQVTLSCSPISGHRSVSWYQQTPGQGLQFLFEYFSETQRNKGNFPGRFSGRQFSNSRSEMNVSTLELGDSALYLCASSLVPTGVLYEQYFGPGTRLTVT.

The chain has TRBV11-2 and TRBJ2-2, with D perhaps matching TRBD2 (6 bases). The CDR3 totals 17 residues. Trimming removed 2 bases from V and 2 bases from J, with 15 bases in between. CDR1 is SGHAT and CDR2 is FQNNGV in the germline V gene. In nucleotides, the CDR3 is TGTGCCAGCAGCTTAAGGTTGTTGGGAGGCAACACCGGGGAGCTGTTTTTT. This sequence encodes CASSLRLLGGNTGELFF.

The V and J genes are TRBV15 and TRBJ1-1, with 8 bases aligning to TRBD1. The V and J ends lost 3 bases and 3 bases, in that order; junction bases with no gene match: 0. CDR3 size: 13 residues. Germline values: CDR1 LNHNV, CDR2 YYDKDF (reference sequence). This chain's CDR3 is CATSRDRDTEAFF. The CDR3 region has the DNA TGTGCCACCAGCAGGGACAGGGACACTGAAGCTTTCTTT. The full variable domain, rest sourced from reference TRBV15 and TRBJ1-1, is DAMVIQNPRYQVTQFGKPVTLSCSQTLNHNVMYWYQQKSSQAPKLLFHYYDKDFNNEADTPDNFQSRRPNTSFCFLDIRSPGLGDTAMYLCATSRDRDTEAFFGQGTRLTVV.

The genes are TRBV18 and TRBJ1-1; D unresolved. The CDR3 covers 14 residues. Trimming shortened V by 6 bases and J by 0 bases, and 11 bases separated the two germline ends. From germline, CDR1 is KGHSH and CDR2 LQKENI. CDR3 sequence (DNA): TGTGCCAGCTCCCCTCTGAGAATGAACACTGAAGCTTTCTTT. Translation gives CASSPLRMNTEAFF.

The CDR3: CASSVGIGPRSYNEQFF. As DNA, the CDR3 is TGTGCCAGCAGCGTAGGTATCGGGCCCCGCTCCTACAATGAGCAGTTCTTC. J is TRBJ2-1 and V is TRBV9; no reliable D call. From germline, CDR1 is SGDLS and CDR2 YYNGEE. Trimming removed 0 bases from V and 0 bases from J, with 13 bases in between. This CDR3 has 17 residues. The whole variable domain, filled in from reference TRBV9 and TRBJ2-1, reads DSGVTQTPKHLITATGQRVTLRCSPRSGDLSVYWYQQSLDQGLQFLIQYYNGEERAKGNILERFSAQQFPDLHSELNLSSLELGDSALYFCASSVGIGPRSYNEQFFGPGTRLTVL.

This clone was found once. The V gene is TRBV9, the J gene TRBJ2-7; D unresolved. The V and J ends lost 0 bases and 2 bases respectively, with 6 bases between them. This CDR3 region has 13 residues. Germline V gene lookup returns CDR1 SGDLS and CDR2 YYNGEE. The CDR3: CASSVDSAYEQYF. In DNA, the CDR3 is TGTGCCAGCAGCGTAGATTCGGCCTACGAGCAGTACTTC.

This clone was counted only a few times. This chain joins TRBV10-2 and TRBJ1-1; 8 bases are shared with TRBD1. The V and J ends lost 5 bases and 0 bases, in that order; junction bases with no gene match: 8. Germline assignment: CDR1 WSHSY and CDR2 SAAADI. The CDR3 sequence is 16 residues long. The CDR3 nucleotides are TGCGCCAGCAGTTCCGGACAGGGTTGGATGAACACTGAAGCTTTCTTT. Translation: CASSSGQGWMNTEAFF.